The 21 T cell receptor beta chains reported below all come from one sample, sequenced in a study of blood T cell repertoires in COVID-19. Assay used: immunoSEQ multiplex PCR; TCRdb lists only in-frame clones, some missing. The sample gives 45,000 to 70,000 clones, 65% to 90% of which show up once; 25% to 30% is in the top ten. The sample was peripheral blood. These receptors were taken from a woman older than 75 with active or convalescent COVID-19.

There are many counts of this clone. The gene calls are TRBV6-4 and TRBJ2-1; 9 positions match TRBD2. Unmatched junction bases numbered 3, after V lost 3 bases and J lost 0 bases. Germline V lookup: CDR1 MRHNA, CDR2 SNTAGT. This CDR3 is 16 amino acids long. CDR3 residues: CASSDLAGSSYNEQFF. The CDR3 DNA sequence: TGTGCCAGCAGTGATCTAGCGGGAAGCTCCTACAATGAGCAGTTCTTC.

V and J are TRBV6-5 and TRBJ1-1; D is undetermined. Germline CDR1 MNHEY, CDR2 SVGAGI. Trimming cost V 5 bases and J 1 base, with 11 bases left between them. There are 14 residues in the CDR3. CDR3 sequence: CASSIGLPNTEAFF. The CDR3 region has the DNA TGTGCCAGCAGTATTGGACTCCCGAACACTGAAGCTTTCTTT.

CDR3 in amino acids: CASRPGGMDGEAFF. The CDR3 nucleotides read TGCGCCAGCAGACCGGGGGGCATGGATGGTGAAGCTTTCTTT. The chain couples TRBV5-1 to TRBJ1-1; a weak D match, TRBD1 (6 bases). This CDR3 is built from 14 residues. Germline CDR1 and CDR2: SGHRS and YFSETQ. Trimming left V 5 bases short and J 7 bases short, with 18 bases between.

V usage is TRBV19 and J usage is TRBJ1-1; D is undetermined. The V and J ends lost 5 bases and 3 bases respectively, with 19 bases between them. CDR1 is LNHDA, CDR2 SQIVND, per germline (reference sequence). The CDR3 has 16 amino acids. CDR3: CASSPISREIHTEAFF. CDR3 DNA: TGTGCCAGTAGTCCAATTTCCCGGGAGATTCACACTGAAGCTTTCTTT.

The V gene is TRBV3-1 (or the pseudogene TRBV3-2), the J gene TRBJ1-1; 7 bases map to TRBD1. The CDR3 is 17 residues long. Germline CDR1 is LGHDT and CDR2 is YNNKEL (reference sequence). V was clipped by 0 bases and J by 1 base; unmatched bases: 8. This CDR3 is CASSQDQGETGNTEAFF. CDR3 nucleotide sequence: TGTGCCAGCAGCCAAGATCAGGGGGAGACAGGGAACACTGAAGCTTTCTTT.

The V call is TRBV19, the J call TRBJ2-5, with 7 bases that match TRBD2. With 10 bases clipped from V and 5 bases from J, the junction kept 10 bases outside the gene matches. The CDR3 extends over 13 amino acids. CDR1 and CDR2 from the germline V gene are LNHDA and SQIVND (reference sequence). Here the CDR3 reads CATNPGGGETQYF. Written as DNA, the CDR3 is TGTGCCACAAACCCGGGGGGAGGTGAGACCCAGTACTTC.

V and J are TRBV30 and TRBJ1-4; D is perhaps TRBD1 (6 bases). This CDR3 has 13 residues. V was clipped by 5 bases and J by 8 bases, with 15 bases between them. Per germline, CDR1 GTSNPN and CDR2 SVGIG (reference sequence). This CDR3 is CAWEDRRLEKLFF. The CDR3 DNA reads as TGTGCCTGGGAAGACAGGCGGCTAGAAAAACTGTTTTTT.

This chain uses TRBV28 with TRBJ1-1, with D perhaps matching TRBD1 (5 bases). Germline loops: CDR1 MDHEN, CDR2 SYDVKM. Trimming pared 4 bases from V and 5 bases from J, leaving 11 bases between. The CDR3 length is 13 residues. CDR3 DNA: TGTGCCAGCAGTTACCCGGGGGGAACTGAAGCTTTCTTT. Translated: CASSYPGGTEAFF.

The V gene is TRBV28, the J gene TRBJ2-7; 8 bases match TRBD1. Germline-derived CDR1 and CDR2 are MDHEN and SYDVKM. The CDR3 consists of 16 residues. Trimming took 6 bases from V and 0 from J; bases not matched to a gene: 10. DNA of the CDR3: TGTGCCAGCAGGAGGCAGGGGGCTTCCTACTCCTACGAGCAGTACTTC. Its translation is CASRRQGASYSYEQYF.

This clone showed up just a few times. V gene TRBV7-2 combines with J gene TRBJ1-5; perhaps TRBD1 as D (6 bases). The germline V gene encodes CDR1 SGHTA and CDR2 FQGNSA. Trimming removed 5 bases at V and 9 bases at J, with 23 bases between. This CDR3 comprises 16 residues. CDR3 protein: CASSKKLWDTLGPQHF. The CDR3 coding sequence is TGTGCCAGCAGCAAAAAACTATGGGACACCCTTGGGCCCCAGCATTTT.

This clone was seen a handful of times. This chain uses TRBV7-2 with TRBJ1-6; 10 nucleotides line up with TRBD1. Germline V gene sequence: CDR1 SGHTA, CDR2 FQGNSA. V lost 3 bases and J lost 16; bases outside the gene matches: 3. This CDR3 spans 12 amino acids. The CDR3 loop reads CASSLDRGVLHF. The CDR3 DNA is TGTGCCAGCAGCTTGGACAGGGGGGTTCTCCACTTT.

The gene calls are TRBV9 and TRBJ1-2; TRBD1 matches 11 bases. J lost 3 bases, V lost 0 bases, and 1 base had no gene match. From germline, CDR1 is SGDLS and CDR2 YYNGEE. CDR3 size: 15 residues. The CDR3 sequence: CASSVGTGGYYGYTF. Written as DNA, the CDR3 is TGTGCCAGCAGCGTAGGGACAGGGGGCTACTATGGCTACACCTTC.

This clone was seen a handful of times. V and J are TRBV28 and TRBJ1-1; TRBD1 agrees at 9 bases. The trim removed 5 bases at V and 7 bases at J, leaving 11 bases unmatched. Germline V gene data show CDR1 as MDHEN and CDR2 as SYDVKM. CDR3 length equals 15 residues. This CDR3 reads CASSTSGTGRIEAFF. CDR3 DNA sequence: TGTGCCAGCAGTACCTCCGGGACAGGGAGAATTGAAGCTTTCTTT.

This chain joins TRBV19 and TRBJ1-4; a weak D match, TRBD1 (5 bases). This CDR3 has 12 residues. The germline V gene has CDR1 LNHDA and CDR2 SQIVND (reference sequence). The V gene lost 8 bases and the J gene lost 5 bases, with 9 bases spanning the gap. The CDR3 loop reads CASWSGNEKLFF. The CDR3 nucleotides read TGTGCCAGTTGGTCAGGGAATGAAAAACTGTTTTTT.

This clone was seen a few times. The chain links TRBV5-1 to TRBJ1-1; the D gene is possibly TRBD1 (6 bases). Germline CDR1 SGHRS, CDR2 YFSETQ. Trimming cost V 3 bases and J 6 bases, with 21 bases left between them. There are 16 residues in the CDR3. CDR3 protein: CASSWGQPARVPEAFF. CDR3 nucleotides: TGCGCCAGCAGCTGGGGACAACCCGCCCGTGTACCTGAAGCTTTCTTT.

This rearrangement joins TRBV6-5 to TRBJ1-1; 9 bases are a match to TRBD1. V was pared by 6 bases and J by 4 bases, with 6 bases of the junction left unmatched. Germline CDR1 reads MNHEY; CDR2 reads SVGAGI. The CDR3 is 14 residues long. The CDR3 sequence: CASRNRGLSTEAFF. In nucleotides, the CDR3 is TGTGCCAGCAGAAACAGGGGGCTGAGCACTGAAGCTTTCTTT.

As concerns this clone: The junction departs from the called germline gene at one end, perhaps through a read error. The V call is TRBV6-1, the J call TRBJ2-7, with D possibly being TRBD1 (7 bases). CDR1 MNHNS and CDR2 SASEGT come from the germline V gene. The CDR3 is made up of 11 amino acids. For the CDR3, the DNA is TGTGCCAGCAGTGATCGTGTCAGGGGGGACTTC. Its protein is CASSDRVRGDF.

This chain joins TRBV5-1 and TRBJ2-1; 12 bases fit TRBD1. The CDR3 covers 16 residues. The ends lost 8 bases at V and 6 bases at J; junction bases unmatched: 12. Germline CDR1 SGHRS, CDR2 YFSETQ. The DNA of the CDR3 is TGCGCCAGTCTAGCCCAACCGGGACAGGGGGCCAATGAGCAGTTCTTC. Translating it yields CASLAQPGQGANEQFF. The variable domain in full, with the rest retrieved from reference TRBV5-1 and TRBJ2-1, is KAGVTQTPRYLIKTRGQQVTLSCSPISGHRSVSWYQQTPGQGLQFLFEYFSETQRNKGNFPGRFSGRQFSNSRSEMNVSTLELGDSALYLCASLAQPGQGANEQFFGPGTRLTVL.

This clone occurred once. The gene calls are TRBV12-3 or TRBV12-4 and TRBJ1-1; no definite D call. Trimming took 9 bases from V and 4 from J, leaving 9 bases between them. The length of the CDR3 is 11 residues. DNA of the CDR3: TGTGCCAGTAAAACAGTCACTGAAGCTTTCTTT. This sequence encodes CASKTVTEAFF.

The chain has TRBV19 and TRBJ1-2; D remains unclear. The germline CDR1 and CDR2 sequences are LNHDA and SQIVND (reference sequence). Deletions cut 6 bases from V and 0 bases from J, with 14 bases between. The CDR3 is made up of 15 amino acids. CDR3: CASRAGQQANYGYTF. Here the CDR3 DNA reads TGTGCCAGTAGGGCGGGCCAGCAGGCTAACTATGGCTACACCTTC.

The V and J genes are TRBV4-3 and TRBJ1-6; D perhaps matches TRBD1 (5 bases). Germline CDR1 and CDR2: LGHNA and YSLEER. The CDR3 extends over 16 amino acids. Trimming took 0 bases from V and 9 from J, leaving 15 bases between them. The CDR3 loop reads CASSQDMADRSSPLHF. In nucleotides, the CDR3 is TGCGCCAGCAGCCAAGATATGGCAGACAGATCTTCACCCCTCCACTTT.